Listed below are T cell receptor beta chains from one sample, sequenced in a study of T cells in Graves' hyperthyroidism and ophthalmopathy. MiXCR, applied by TCRdb to the multiplex PCR reads, yields one record per CDR3 protein. This sample has around 700,000 distinct CDR3 sequences; roughly a third occur once, and the top ten carry less than 35%. Sequencing input: blood. The receptors here all came from a middle-aged woman with Graves' hyperthyroidism. CDR3s include the opening cysteine and the closing phenylalanine or tryptophan. A D gene is named only where the DNA matches it firmly. Clone size is given for some rows only: seen once, a few or many times, or a class if the clone is expanded.

- | TRBJ2-5 | TRBD2 | TRBV7-9 | CASSAGTSGETQYF | TGTGCCAGCAGCGCCGGGACTAGCGGAGAGACCCAGTACTTC
- | TRBJ1-5 | - | TRBV5-5 | CASSPGAGFDGPQHF | TGTGCCAGCAGCCCAGGGGCAGGCTTCGATGGGCCCCAGCATTTT
many | TRBJ1-6 | TRBD1 | TRBV7-9 | CASTDRALYNSPLHF | TGTGCCAGCACCGACAGGGCCCTCTATAATTCACCCCTCCACTTT
- | TRBJ2-2 | - | TRBV12-3/TRBV12-4 | CASCRDMGTGELFF | TGTGCCAGCTGCCGGGACATGGGGACCGGGGAGCTGTTTTTT
- | TRBJ1-6 | - | TRBV10-1 | CASSEGVSPLHF | TGCGCCAGCAGTGAGGGAGTTTCACCCCTCCACTTT
many | TRBJ1-1 | - | TRBV20-1 | CSAGGGSMNTEAFF | TGCAGTGCGGGGGGAGGGTCCATGAACACTGAAGCTTTCTTT
many | TRBJ1-2 | - | TRBV25-1 | CASSEKGGFNYGYTF | TGTGCCAGCAGTGAGAAGGGGGGCTTTAACTATGGCTACACCTTC
few | TRBJ1-6 | - | TRBV7-6 | CASSLGGLSKNSPLHF | TGTGCCAGCAGCTTAGGGGGACTCTCCAAAAATTCACCCCTCCACTTT
- | TRBJ2-7 | TRBD1 | TRBV7-9 | CASSLRGDSPYEQYF | TGCGCCAGCAGCCTACGTGGGGACAGCCCCTACGAGCAGTACTTC
many | TRBJ1-1 | - | TRBV6-5 | CASSYDLNTEAFF | TGTGCCAGCAGCTACGACCTGAACACTGAAGCTTTCTTT
- | TRBJ1-2 | - | TRBV7-9 | CASIGGQVPDYGYTF | TGTGCCAGCATCGGGGGCCAGGTTCCGGACTATGGCTACACCTTC
- | TRBJ2-7 | TRBD1 | TRBV12-3/TRBV12-4 | CASSPSPGTAYYEQYF | TGTGCCAGCAGTCCGAGTCCCGGGACAGCATACTACGAGCAGTACTTC
- | TRBJ2-3 | - | TRBV7-9 | CASSSPPPITDTQYF | TGTGCCAGCAGCTCTCCCCCTCCGATCACAGATACGCAGTATTTT
- | TRBJ1-6 | - | TRBV14 | CASSQKSGHGSNSPLHF | TGTGCCAGCAGCCAAAAATCCGGGCACGGCTCTAATTCACCCCTCCACTTT
- | TRBJ2-7 | - | TRBV12-3/TRBV12-4 | CASRRGYMSSYEQYF | TGTGCCAGCAGACGGGGGTACATGAGCTCCTACGAGCAGTACTTC
many | TRBJ2-6 | TRBD1 | TRBV12-3/TRBV12-4 | CASRLAGGFGANVLTF | TGTGCCAGCAGACTCGCAGGGGGCTTTGGGGCCAACGTCCTGACTTTC
- | TRBJ1-3 | TRBD1 | TRBV6-5 | CAISYPLGQGGNTIYF | TGTGCCATCAGTTACCCCCTCGGACAGGGAGGTAACACCATATATTTT
many | TRBJ1-2 | - | TRBV13 | CASSLRGGPAGYTF | TGTGCCAGCAGCTTACGAGGGGGGCCAGCTGGCTACACCTTC
many | TRBJ1-1 | - | TRBV7-3 | CASSFNSGRGEAFF | TGTGCCAGCAGCTTTAACTCAGGGAGAGGTGAAGCTTTCTTT
- | TRBJ1-2 | TRBD1 | TRBV29-1 | CSVKQGDGYTF | TGCAGCGTTAAACAGGGGGATGGCTACACCTTC
- | TRBJ1-2 | TRBD1 | TRBV7-2 | CASSLAPDRVGGYTF | TGTGCCAGCAGCTTAGCCCCCGACAGGGTCGGTGGCTACACCTTC
many | TRBJ1-6 | - | TRBV19 | CASSRQHRVDDSPLHF | TGTGCCAGTAGTCGACAACACAGGGTTGATGATTCACCCCTCCACTTT
- | TRBJ1-2 | - | TRBV7-2 | CASSLGQGLRYTF | TGTGCCAGCAGCTTAGGGCAGGGTCTCCGCTACACCTTC
many | TRBJ2-5 | TRBD1 | TRBV7-9 | CASSSRRQGKETQYF | TGTGCCAGCAGCTCTAGGCGACAGGGTAAAGAGACCCAGTACTTC
- | TRBJ2-2 | TRBD2 | TRBV12-5 | CASGTSSGSNTGELFF | TGTGCTAGTGGTACTTCTAGCGGTTCGAACACCGGGGAGCTGTTTTTT
- | TRBJ2-7 | - | TRBV19 | CASSRAGAYEQYF | TGTGCCAGTAGCCGGGCGGGCGCCTACGAGCAGTACTTC
few | TRBJ1-1 | - | TRBV3-1 | CASSHTDRNTEAFF | TGTGCCAGCAGCCATACCGACAGGAACACTGAAGCTTTCTTT
- | TRBJ2-5 | TRBD2 | TRBV20-1 | CSEYGSASGGPPAQYF | TGCAGTGAATATGGTTCGGCTAGCGGGGGACCACCTGCCCAGTACTTC
- | TRBJ2-7 | TRBD2 | TRBV7-9 | CATSGSGGTDTQYF | TGTGCCACTAGCGGGAGCGGGGGCACAGATACGCAGTACTTC
- | TRBJ2-5 | TRBD2 | TRBV15 | CATSGAGWGGETQYF | TGTGCCACCAGCGGAGCGGGATGGGGCGGAGAGACCCAGTACTTC
- | TRBJ2-6 | - | TRBV6-5 | CASSFNFPSGANVLTF | TGTGCCAGCAGTTTCAACTTCCCCTCTGGGGCCAACGTCCTGACTTTC
- | TRBJ1-6 | TRBD1 | TRBV7-9 | CASSLADRGEISPLHF | TGTGCCAGCAGCTTAGCTGACAGGGGCGAGATTTCACCCCTCCACTTT
- | TRBJ1-2 | TRBD1 | TRBV7-2 | CASSMVGTVYGYTF | TGTGCCAGCAGCATGGTTGGGACAGTCTATGGCTACACCTTC
many | TRBJ1-1 | - | TRBV7-9 | CASSPRSVAPLEAFF | TGTGCCAGCAGCCCCCGATCCGTCGCTCCTCTCGAAGCTTTCTTT
few | TRBJ2-5 | TRBD2 | TRBV20-1 | CSSSGETQYF | TGCAGTTCTAGCGGCGAGACCCAGTACTTC
- | TRBJ2-7 | TRBD2 | TRBV19 | CASKPVAGRDSYEQYF | TGTGCCAGTAAACCCGTAGCGGGGAGGGACTCCTACGAGCAGTACTTC
many | TRBJ2-5 | - | TRBV20-1 | CSARGRRERQETQYF | TGCAGTGCTAGGGGCAGGAGGGAGAGGCAAGAGACCCAGTACTTC
many | TRBJ1-1 | - | TRBV29-1 | CSVEGVTGSNTEAFF | TGCAGCGTCGAAGGGGTGACAGGTTCGAACACTGAAGCTTTCTTT
- | TRBJ2-7 | TRBD1 | TRBV20-1 | CSARAGQGVYEQYF | TGCAGTGCTAGAGCGGGACAGGGGGTCTACGAGCAGTACTTC
- | TRBJ2-7 | - | TRBV7-2 | CASSPREQGEQYF | TGTGCCAGCAGCCCCCGGGAGCAAGGGGAGCAGTACTTC
- | TRBJ2-7 | TRBD2 | TRBV20-1 | CSALAGGNSYEQYF | TGCAGTGCTCTAGCGGGGGGGAACTCCTACGAGCAGTACTTC
few | TRBJ1-1 | - | TRBV5-1 | CASSLSSGDTEAFF | TGCGCCAGCAGCTTGTCAAGTGGGGACACTGAAGCTTTCTTT
- | TRBJ2-5 | TRBD2 | TRBV11-2 | CASSLMLAVQETQYF | TGTGCCAGCAGTTTAATGCTAGCGGTACAAGAGACCCAGTACTTC
few | TRBJ1-2 | TRBD1 | TRBV12-3/TRBV12-4 | CASITTGSAYGYTF | TGTGCCAGCATCACGACAGGGAGCGCCTATGGCTACACCTTC
many | TRBJ1-6 | - | TRBV10-3 | CAVLRTFNSPLHF | TGTGCCGTCCTTCGGACTTTCAATTCACCCCTCCACTTT
many | TRBJ2-7 | - | TRBV19 | CASSPDSLREQYF | TGTGCCAGTAGTCCGGACAGTTTGCGCGAGCAGTACTTC
- | TRBJ1-4 | - | TRBV7-2 | CASSQDRAATNEKLFF | TGCGCCAGCAGCCAAGATCGGGCAGCAACTAATGAAAAACTGTTTTTT
many | TRBJ1-6 | TRBD1 | TRBV10-1 | CASSTGQGPLSPLHF | TGCGCCAGCAGCACTGGACAGGGACCGCTTTCACCCCTCCACTTT
many | TRBJ1-5 | - | TRBV12-3/TRBV12-4 | CASSFMVDSNQPQHF | TGTGCCAGCAGTTTTATGGTGGATAGCAATCAGCCCCAGCATTTT
many | TRBJ1-1 | - | TRBV29-1 | CSVVPWRTVTEAFF | TGCAGCGTTGTCCCCTGGAGGACTGTTACTGAAGCTTTCTTT
many | TRBJ1-1 | - | TRBV19 | CASSTPTGQNTEAFF | TGTGCCAGTAGTACCCCGACGGGACAGAACACTGAAGCTTTCTTT
- | TRBJ1-1 | - | TRBV7-8 | CASSLDWFEVMNTEAFF | TGTGCCAGCAGCTTAGACTGGTTTGAGGTTATGAACACTGAAGCTTTCTTT
- | TRBJ2-5 | TRBD2 | TRBV9 | CASSVVAGVQETQYF | TGTGCCAGCAGCGTAGTTGCGGGGGTCCAAGAGACCCAGTACTTC
few | TRBJ2-7 | - | TRBV7-9 | CASSPSDSRYEQYF | TGCGCCAGCAGCCCCTCGGACAGCCGTTACGAGCAGTACTTC
- | TRBJ2-7 | TRBD1 | TRBV25-1 | CARDHRGWEQYF | TGTGCTAGAGATCACAGGGGGTGGGAGCAGTACTTC